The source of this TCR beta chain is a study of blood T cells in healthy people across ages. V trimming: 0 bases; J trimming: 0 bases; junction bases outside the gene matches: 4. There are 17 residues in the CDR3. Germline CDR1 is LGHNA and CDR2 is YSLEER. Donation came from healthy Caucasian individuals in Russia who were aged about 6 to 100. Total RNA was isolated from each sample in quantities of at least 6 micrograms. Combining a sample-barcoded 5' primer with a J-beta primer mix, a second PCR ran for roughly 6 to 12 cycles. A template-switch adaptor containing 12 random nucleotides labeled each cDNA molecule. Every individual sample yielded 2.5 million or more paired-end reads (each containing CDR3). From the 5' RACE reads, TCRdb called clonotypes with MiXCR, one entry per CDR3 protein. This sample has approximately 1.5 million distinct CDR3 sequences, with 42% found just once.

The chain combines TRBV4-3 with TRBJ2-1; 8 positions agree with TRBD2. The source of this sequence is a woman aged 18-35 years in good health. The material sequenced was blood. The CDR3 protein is CASSQDTGTSSYNEQFF. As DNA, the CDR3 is TGCGCCAGCAGCCAAGACACCGGGACTAGCTCCTACAATGAGCAGTTCTTC.